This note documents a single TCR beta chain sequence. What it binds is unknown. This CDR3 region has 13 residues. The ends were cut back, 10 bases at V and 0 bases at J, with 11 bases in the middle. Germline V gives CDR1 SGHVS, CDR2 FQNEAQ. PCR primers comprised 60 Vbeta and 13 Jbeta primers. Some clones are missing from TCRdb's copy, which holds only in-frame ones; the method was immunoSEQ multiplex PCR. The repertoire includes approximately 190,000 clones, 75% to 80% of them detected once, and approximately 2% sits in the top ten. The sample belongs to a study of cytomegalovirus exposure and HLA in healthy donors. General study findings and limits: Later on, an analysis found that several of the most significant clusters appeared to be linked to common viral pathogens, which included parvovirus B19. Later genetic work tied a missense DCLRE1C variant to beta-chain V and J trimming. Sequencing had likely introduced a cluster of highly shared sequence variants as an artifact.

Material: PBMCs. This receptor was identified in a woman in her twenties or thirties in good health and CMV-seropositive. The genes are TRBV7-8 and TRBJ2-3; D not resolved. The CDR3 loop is CAITPFSTDTQYF. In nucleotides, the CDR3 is TGTGCCATTACTCCCTTTAGCACAGATACGCAGTATTTT.